A selection of T cell receptor beta chains follows, all from one sample in a study of OX40 agonist ivuxolimab in advanced cancers. Sequencing was performed with immunoSEQ multiplex PCR; in TCRdb, only in-frame clones are kept and a portion is missing. The top ten hold roughly 0.85% of the sample, which has about 71,000 clones, roughly 89% seen once. The source material was CD4+ or CD8+ T cells sorted from blood, sampled in a trial of the OX40 agonist ivuxolimab. These receptors were taken from an adult with an advanced solid tumor such as melanoma, head and neck, liver or kidney cancer. CDR3s include the opening cysteine and the closing phenylalanine or tryptophan. A D gene is named only where the DNA matches it firmly. The size entry is marked missing in some rows and otherwise reads once, few, many or a size class.

j_call: TRBJ2-5
clone_size: .
d_call: .
v_call: TRBV15
cdr3_aa: CATSRASTGFETQYF
cdr3_nt: TGTGCCACCAGCAGAGCCAGCACAGGGTTCGAGACCCAGTACTTC

j_call: TRBJ2-4
clone_size: .
d_call: .
v_call: TRBV28
cdr3_aa: CASSLGGGKNIQYF
cdr3_nt: TGTGCCAGCAGTTTAGGTGGAGGGAAAAACATTCAGTACTTC

j_call: TRBJ1-3
clone_size: .
d_call: .
v_call: TRBV19
cdr3_aa: CASNGPTSGNTIYF
cdr3_nt: TGTGCCAGTAACGGACCGACCTCTGGAAACACCATATATTTT

j_call: TRBJ2-5
clone_size: .
d_call: .
v_call: TRBV7-9
cdr3_aa: CASSLGGGQETQYF
cdr3_nt: TGTGCCAGCAGCTTAGGTGGGGGACAAGAGACCCAGTACTTC

j_call: TRBJ1-5
clone_size: .
d_call: TRBD1
v_call: TRBV5-6
cdr3_aa: CASSFGRGDQPQHF
cdr3_nt: TGTGCCAGCAGCTTTGGCAGGGGGGATCAGCCCCAGCATTTT

j_call: TRBJ2-3
clone_size: .
d_call: .
v_call: TRBV27
cdr3_aa: CASSLRRTLTSTDTQYF
cdr3_nt: TGTGCCAGCAGTTTGAGACGGACTTTAACTAGCACAGATACGCAGTATTTT

j_call: TRBJ2-4
clone_size: .
d_call: TRBD2
v_call: TRBV7-3
cdr3_aa: CASSLYREVIRNAKNIQYF
cdr3_nt: TGTGCCAGCAGCTTATATCGGGAGGTGATTCGAAATGCCAAAAACATTCAGTACTTC

j_call: TRBJ2-5
clone_size: few
d_call: .
v_call: TRBV5-1
cdr3_aa: CASLAWAHRETQYF
cdr3_nt: TGCGCCAGCCTCGCCTGGGCCCATCGAGAGACCCAGTACTTC

j_call: TRBJ1-1
clone_size: once
d_call: .
v_call: TRBV18
cdr3_aa: CASSPQADTEAFF
cdr3_nt: TGTGCCAGCTCACCTCAAGCGGACACTGAAGCTTTCTTT

j_call: TRBJ1-2
clone_size: .
d_call: .
v_call: TRBV25-1
cdr3_aa: CASSDQIRGDGYTF
cdr3_nt: TGTGCCAGCAGTGACCAAATCCGGGGTGATGGCTACACCTTC

j_call: TRBJ1-6
clone_size: .
d_call: .
v_call: TRBV7-2
cdr3_aa: CASSLHARAAGSPLHF
cdr3_nt: TGTGCCAGCAGCTTACACGCCAGGGCAGCGGGTTCACCCCTCCACTTT

j_call: TRBJ1-6
clone_size: .
d_call: .
v_call: TRBV27
cdr3_aa: CASSFSSYNSPLHF
cdr3_nt: TGTGCCAGCAGTTTCAGCTCCTATAATTCACCCCTCCACTTT

j_call: TRBJ2-7
clone_size: .
d_call: .
v_call: TRBV9
cdr3_aa: CASSPGEGTHGEQYF
cdr3_nt: TGTGCCAGCAGCCCCGGGGAAGGGACACATGGCGAGCAGTACTTC

j_call: TRBJ2-3
clone_size: .
d_call: .
v_call: TRBV6-1
cdr3_aa: CASTNAGLYSDTQYF
cdr3_nt: TGTGCCAGCACCAATGCAGGGTTGTATTCAGATACGCAGTATTTT

j_call: TRBJ1-2
clone_size: few
d_call: .
v_call: TRBV7-9
cdr3_aa: CASSLDAGRRGSYTF
cdr3_nt: TGTGCCAGCAGCTTAGATGCCGGCCGACGGGGTAGCTACACCTTC

j_call: TRBJ1-2
clone_size: .
d_call: .
v_call: TRBV11-2
cdr3_aa: CASSLVGGRGNSDYTF
cdr3_nt: TGTGCCAGCAGCTTAGTCGGCGGCAGGGGAAATAGTGACTACACCTTC

j_call: TRBJ1-4
clone_size: .
d_call: .
v_call: TRBV27
cdr3_aa: CASKLAQNEKLFF
cdr3_nt: TGTGCCAGCAAACTGGCGCAAAATGAAAAACTGTTTTTT

j_call: TRBJ2-1
clone_size: once
d_call: .
v_call: TRBV18
cdr3_aa: CASSPALQPNEQFF
cdr3_nt: TGTGCCAGCTCACCAGCTCTCCAACCCAATGAGCAGTTCTTC

j_call: TRBJ2-1
clone_size: .
d_call: .
v_call: TRBV9
cdr3_aa: CASSVSPTSMDEQFF
cdr3_nt: TGTGCCAGCAGCGTATCCCCCACGAGTATGGATGAGCAGTTCTTC

j_call: TRBJ1-4
clone_size: .
d_call: .
v_call: TRBV5-1
cdr3_aa: CASSRSGGDEKLFF
cdr3_nt: TGCGCCAGCAGCCGTTCTGGAGGGGATGAAAAACTGTTTTTT

j_call: TRBJ2-5
clone_size: few
d_call: .
v_call: TRBV5-4
cdr3_aa: CASSLSQGAETQYF
cdr3_nt: TGTGCCAGCAGCCTCTCACAGGGTGCAGAGACCCAGTACTTC

j_call: TRBJ1-2
clone_size: .
d_call: .
v_call: TRBV28
cdr3_aa: CASIASLVGGAYGYTF
cdr3_nt: TGTGCCAGCATCGCGTCATTAGTAGGGGGGGCCTATGGCTACACCTTC

j_call: TRBJ2-6
clone_size: .
d_call: .
v_call: TRBV19
cdr3_aa: CASTLLSNSGANVLTF
cdr3_nt: TGTGCCAGCACACTGCTCTCCAACTCTGGGGCCAACGTCCTGACTTTC

j_call: TRBJ1-1
clone_size: few
d_call: .
v_call: TRBV28
cdr3_aa: CASKETNTEAFF
cdr3_nt: TGTGCCAGCAAAGAGACGAACACTGAAGCTTTCTTT

j_call: TRBJ1-4
clone_size: .
d_call: TRBD1
v_call: TRBV9
cdr3_aa: CASSRQGTNEKLFF
cdr3_nt: TGTGCCAGCAGCCGACAGGGGACTAATGAAAAACTGTTTTTT

j_call: TRBJ1-5
clone_size: .
d_call: TRBD1
v_call: TRBV28
cdr3_aa: CASSSSFPTGDYSNQPQHF
cdr3_nt: TGTGCCAGCAGTTCCTCCTTCCCGACAGGGGATTATAGCAATCAGCCCCAGCATTTT

j_call: TRBJ2-3
clone_size: .
d_call: .
v_call: TRBV19
cdr3_aa: CASSMTGSTDTQYF
cdr3_nt: TGTGCCAGTAGTATGACCGGCAGCACAGATACGCAGTATTTT

j_call: TRBJ1-3
clone_size: .
d_call: TRBD1
v_call: TRBV4-1
cdr3_aa: CASSLSQGVRNTIYF
cdr3_nt: TGCGCCAGCAGCCTCTCTCAGGGGGTAAGAAACACCATATATTTT

j_call: TRBJ2-2
clone_size: .
d_call: TRBD1
v_call: TRBV14
cdr3_aa: CASNPQGPNTGELFF
cdr3_nt: TGTGCCAGCAACCCACAGGGGCCGAACACCGGGGAGCTGTTTTTT

j_call: TRBJ2-3
clone_size: few
d_call: .
v_call: TRBV7-8
cdr3_aa: CASSLVPSDTQYF
cdr3_nt: TGTGCCAGCAGCTTAGTGCCGTCAGATACGCAGTATTTT

j_call: TRBJ2-7
clone_size: .
d_call: .
v_call: TRBV5-5
cdr3_aa: CASSLARDGRYEQYF
cdr3_nt: TGTGCCAGCAGCCTGGCGCGGGACGGGCGCTACGAGCAGTACTTC

j_call: TRBJ1-3
clone_size: .
d_call: TRBD1
v_call: TRBV5-1
cdr3_aa: CASSLSQGAGGNTIYF
cdr3_nt: TGCGCCAGCAGCTTGTCACAGGGGGCTGGTGGAAACACCATATATTTT

j_call: TRBJ1-1
clone_size: once
d_call: .
v_call: TRBV7-2
cdr3_aa: CASRETRENTEAFF
cdr3_nt: TGTGCCAGCAGAGAAACCAGGGAGAACACTGAAGCTTTCTTT

j_call: TRBJ2-5
clone_size: .
d_call: TRBD2
v_call: TRBV5-4
cdr3_aa: CASSIRLAGQETQYF
cdr3_nt: TGTGCCAGCAGCATCCGACTAGCGGGCCAAGAGACCCAGTACTTC

j_call: TRBJ1-2
clone_size: .
d_call: TRBD1
v_call: TRBV28
cdr3_aa: CASSLLGLTGGARYGYTF
cdr3_nt: TGTGCCAGCAGTTTACTGGGGTTAACAGGGGGCGCCCGGTATGGCTACACCTTC

j_call: TRBJ1-2
clone_size: .
d_call: TRBD1
v_call: TRBV6-1
cdr3_aa: CASSERTGVFSYTF
cdr3_nt: TGTGCCAGCAGTGAAAGGACAGGGGTTTTTAGCTACACCTTC

j_call: TRBJ1-1
clone_size: .
d_call: .
v_call: TRBV7-2
cdr3_aa: CASSFVGGNLGEAFF
cdr3_nt: TGTGCCAGCAGCTTTGTGGGGGGGAATCTGGGAGAAGCTTTCTTT

j_call: TRBJ1-1
clone_size: .
d_call: .
v_call: TRBV28
cdr3_aa: CASRYDPGRRAFF
cdr3_nt: TGTGCCAGCAGGTACGATCCGGGACGGCGGGCTTTCTTT

j_call: TRBJ2-2
clone_size: .
d_call: .
v_call: TRBV30
cdr3_aa: CAWSVYPPNTGELFF
cdr3_nt: TGTGCCTGGAGTGTATACCCCCCAAACACCGGGGAGCTGTTTTTT

j_call: TRBJ1-3
clone_size: .
d_call: .
v_call: TRBV6-1
cdr3_aa: CASSARQALSGNTIYF
cdr3_nt: TGTGCCAGCAGTGCGCGACAGGCCCTCTCTGGAAACACCATATATTTT

j_call: TRBJ2-3
clone_size: few
d_call: TRBD2
v_call: TRBV2
cdr3_aa: CASCRTSGSPDTQYF
cdr3_nt: TGTGCCAGCTGCCGGACTAGCGGGAGCCCAGATACGCAGTATTTT

j_call: TRBJ2-5
clone_size: .
d_call: .
v_call: TRBV11-2
cdr3_aa: CASSYARETQYF
cdr3_nt: TGTGCCAGCAGTTATGCCCGGGAGACCCAGTACTTC

j_call: TRBJ2-5
clone_size: few
d_call: TRBD2
v_call: TRBV9
cdr3_aa: CASSVALAGSQYQETQYF
cdr3_nt: TGTGCCAGCAGCGTAGCGCTAGCGGGGAGCCAGTACCAAGAGACCCAGTACTTC

j_call: TRBJ2-1
clone_size: few
d_call: .
v_call: TRBV30
cdr3_aa: CAWSVLPPAPEQFF
cdr3_nt: TGTGCCTGGAGTGTACTCCCCCCAGCGCCTGAGCAGTTCTTC

j_call: TRBJ2-2
clone_size: .
d_call: TRBD1
v_call: TRBV10-1
cdr3_aa: CASSESLGRGSTGELFF
cdr3_nt: TGCGCCAGCAGTGAGTCTTTGGGCAGGGGGAGCACCGGGGAGCTGTTTTTT

j_call: TRBJ2-7
clone_size: .
d_call: .
v_call: TRBV28
cdr3_aa: CASSYGASPYEQYF
cdr3_nt: TGTGCCAGCAGTTACGGGGCATCCCCCTACGAGCAGTACTTC

j_call: TRBJ2-5
clone_size: .
d_call: .
v_call: TRBV27
cdr3_aa: CASSLEYGRQETQYF
cdr3_nt: TGTGCCAGCAGTTTAGAATACGGGCGTCAAGAGACCCAGTACTTC

j_call: TRBJ1-1
clone_size: .
d_call: .
v_call: TRBV11-2
cdr3_aa: CASSDPPENTEAFF
cdr3_nt: TGTGCCAGCAGCGATCCTCCGGAAAACACTGAAGCTTTCTTT

j_call: TRBJ1-5
clone_size: few
d_call: .
v_call: TRBV6-1
cdr3_aa: CASSELDPQPQHF
cdr3_nt: TGTGCCAGCAGTGAATTGGATCCCCAGCCCCAGCATTTT

j_call: TRBJ1-2
clone_size: .
d_call: .
v_call: TRBV30
cdr3_aa: CAWSPEPRYGYTF
cdr3_nt: TGTGCCTGGAGCCCAGAGCCCAGGTATGGCTACACCTTC

j_call: TRBJ2-6
clone_size: .
d_call: .
v_call: TRBV5-1
cdr3_aa: CASSSGLANVLTF
cdr3_nt: TGCGCCAGCAGCTCGGGCTTGGCCAACGTCCTGACTTTC

j_call: TRBJ2-1
clone_size: .
d_call: TRBD2
v_call: TRBV5-1
cdr3_aa: CASSLTAGSSYNEQFF
cdr3_nt: TGCGCCAGCAGCTTGACAGCGGGGTCCTCCTACAATGAGCAGTTCTTC

j_call: TRBJ2-5
clone_size: once
d_call: TRBD1
v_call: TRBV27
cdr3_aa: CASSLAARQGGQETQYF
cdr3_nt: TGTGCCAGCAGTTTAGCGGCCCGACAGGGTGGACAAGAGACCCAGTACTTC

j_call: TRBJ1-5
clone_size: .
d_call: TRBD1
v_call: TRBV6-1
cdr3_aa: CASSALTGYLNQPQHF
cdr3_nt: TGTGCCAGCAGTGCCCTGACAGGGTACCTTAATCAGCCCCAGCATTTT

j_call: TRBJ1-3
clone_size: .
d_call: .
v_call: TRBV25-1
cdr3_aa: CASSDPEGVTGNTIYF
cdr3_nt: TGTGCCAGCAGTGACCCAGAAGGGGTTACTGGAAACACCATATATTTT

j_call: TRBJ2-7
clone_size: .
d_call: .
v_call: TRBV6-5
cdr3_aa: CASSYSRDTYEQYF
cdr3_nt: TGTGCCAGCAGTTACTCGAGGGACACCTACGAGCAGTACTTC

j_call: TRBJ2-7
clone_size: .
d_call: TRBD2
v_call: TRBV28
cdr3_aa: CASSTPGLVYEQYF
cdr3_nt: TGTGCCAGCAGTACGCCGGGACTAGTCTACGAGCAGTACTTC